This entry lists 5 T cell receptor beta chains sequenced from one sample in a study of blood T cell repertoires in COVID-19. The protocol was immunoSEQ multiplex PCR, while the TCRdb copy is restricted to in-frame clones and leaves out a portion. Of more than 450,000 clones listed, roughly 87% are singletons. Sequencing was carried out using PBMCs or T cells enriched from blood (not recorded which). The source is a woman in her late teens or twenties who had recovered from COVID-19.

The chain is built from TRBV30 and TRBJ2-1, with D tentatively TRBD1 (5 bases). Trimming shortened V by 2 bases and J by 4 bases, and 9 bases separated the two germline ends. The CDR3 has 13 amino acids. Germline CDR1 reads GTSNPN; CDR2 reads SVGIG (reference sequence). The chain's CDR3 is CAWSLQGYNEQFF. The CDR3 coding sequence is TGTGCCTGGAGTTTGCAGGGTTACAATGAGCAGTTCTTC. Based on the CDR3 plus reference TRBV30 and TRBJ2-1, the full variable domain is SQTIHQWPATLVQPVGSPLSLECTVEGTSNPNLYWYRQAAGRGLQLLFYSVGIGQISSEVPQNLSASRPQDRQFILSSKKLLLSDSGFYLCAWSLQGYNEQFFGPGTRLTVL.

This chain connects TRBV5-1 to TRBJ2-5; D not certain. The CDR3 loop spans 11 amino acids. The V and J ends lost 2 bases and 3 bases respectively, with 2 bases between them. From germline, CDR1 is SGHRS and CDR2 YFSETQ. In DNA, the CDR3 is TGCGCCAGCAGCTTCGAAGAGACCCAGTACTTC. This translates into CASSFEETQYF.

The chain recombines TRBV7-9 with TRBJ1-3, with D unclear. V was trimmed by 5 bases and J by 8 bases, leaving 19 bases between them. Germline V CDR1 and CDR2: SEHNR, FQNEAQ (reference sequence). There are 15 residues in the CDR3. CDR3 in DNA: TGTGCCAGCAGCCCGCGGAAAGGAGTGAAAGACACCATATATTTT. Protein: CASSPRKGVKDTIYF.

V is TRBV11-3 and J is TRBJ2-3; the D gene is possibly TRBD1 (5 bases). Germline CDR1 and CDR2: SGHNT and YENEEA. The CDR3 loop spans 13 amino acids. V gave up 5 bases and J gave up 8 bases, with 14 bases separating them. CDR3 sequence reads: CASSPAPQATQYF. In DNA form, the CDR3 reads TGTGCCAGCAGCCCTGCGCCACAGGCTACGCAGTATTTT.

This clone was seen just once. The V gene is TRBV28, the J gene TRBJ1-2, with 10 bases lining up with TRBD1. V shed 4 bases, J shed 7 bases, and the junction held 12 bases outside the gene matches. This CDR3 has 16 residues. The germline V gene encodes CDR1 MDHEN and CDR2 SYDVKM. In DNA, the CDR3 is TGTGCCAGCAGTTCTCACAGGGACAGGGGCCCGGGTGGCTACACCTTC. Translation gives CASSSHRDRGPGGYTF.